One sample yielded the 17 T cell receptor beta chains listed below, sequenced in a study of blood T cell repertoires in COVID-19. Assay: immunoSEQ multiplex PCR; the TCRdb copy retains only in-frame clones and omits some. The sample has 150,000 to 200,000 clones; about 90% are singletons. The sequencing input was peripheral blood. The receptors stem from a man between 60 and 75 years old with acute or convalescent COVID-19.

The chain combines TRBV2 with TRBJ2-7, with a possible D match to TRBD1 (5 bases). The CDR3 is 12 amino acids. The V and J ends lost 2 bases and 5 bases respectively, with 7 bases between them. Germline V gene data show CDR1 as SNHLY and CDR2 as FYNNEI. CDR3 region: CASSESGHEQYF. The CDR3 coding sequence is TGTGCCAGCAGTGAATCAGGGCACGAGCAGTACTTC.

This rearrangement joins TRBV7-9 to TRBJ1-1; D might be TRBD1 (6 bases). Trimming took off 3 bases at V and 6 bases at J, with 14 bases between the two ends. This CDR3 is built from 14 residues. In germline, CDR1 is SEHNR, CDR2 FQNEAQ (reference sequence). For the CDR3, the DNA is TGTGCCAGCAGCTTCCTTGCCAGGGGCCCTGAAGCTTTCTTT. Its protein product is CASSFLARGPEAFF.

The chain joins TRBV21-1 to TRBJ2-7; the table's D call, TRBD2, has no DNA check behind it. TRBV21-1 constitutes a pseudogene. This CDR3 region has 14 residues. The CDR3 here is CASSKVEVTYEQYF. In DNA form, the CDR3 reads TGTGCCAGCAGCAAAGTAGAAGTCACCTACGAGCAGTACTTC.

The chain is built from TRBV2 and TRBJ1-2, with D unresolved. This CDR3 has 12 amino acids. V lost 4 bases, J lost 4 bases, and 7 bases lay in between. From germline, CDR1 is SNHLY and CDR2 FYNNEI. CDR3 sequence: CASSVNSYGYTF. CDR3 nucleotide sequence: TGTGCCAGCAGTGTCAACAGCTATGGCTACACCTTC.

This clone was counted a single time. V usage is TRBV19 and J usage is TRBJ1-6; TRBD1 aligns across 8 bases. Germline CDR1 LNHDA, CDR2 SQIVND (reference sequence). The trim removed 6 bases at V and 11 bases at J, leaving 6 bases unmatched. This CDR3 contains 13 residues. The chain's CDR3 is CASSIGQGTPLHF. CDR3 DNA sequence: TGTGCCAGTAGCATCGGACAGGGTACACCCCTCCACTTT.

The chain joins TRBV27 to TRBJ1-6; TRBD1 matches 7 bases. The germline V gene has CDR1 MNHEY and CDR2 SMNVEV (reference sequence). The CDR3 sequence is 14 residues long. V shed 7 bases and J 10 bases; nucleotides not matched to a gene: 10. The CDR3 sequence is CASTLGQVSSPLHF. The CDR3 nucleotides are TGTGCCAGCACCTTAGGACAGGTCTCGTCACCCCTCCACTTT.

DNA for the CDR3: TGCGCCAGCAGCCAAGTGGGACAGGGGAGTCAGCCCCAGCATTTT. It specifies CASSQVGQGSQPQHF. J is TRBJ1-5 and V is TRBV4-1; 10 nucleotides align to TRBD1. Per germline, CDR1 MGHRA and CDR2 YSYEKL. This CDR3 comprises 15 residues. The V gene end was trimmed by 1 base and the J gene end by 6 bases; junction bases not matched to a gene: 3.

V usage is TRBV7-2 and J usage is TRBJ1-6; D not resolved. Germline V gene data show CDR1 as SGHTA and CDR2 as FQGNSA. CDR3 length: 14 residues. Trimming cost V 1 base and J 7 bases, with 8 bases left between them. The CDR3 DNA is TGTGCCAGCAGCTTAGAGCACTCAAATTCACCCCTCCACTTT. The encoded protein is CASSLEHSNSPLHF.

The CDR3 nucleotides read TGTGCCAGCGGAAAGGACAGGGGCCTATACGAGCAGTACTTC. It yields the protein CASGKDRGLYEQYF. The V call is TRBV6-6, the J call TRBJ2-7; TRBD1 agrees at 9 bases. J gave up 4 bases and V 8 bases, and 9 bases lay outside the gene matches. Germline V gives CDR1 MNHNY, CDR2 SVGAGI (reference sequence). The CDR3 is 14 residues long.

The gene calls are TRBV29-1 and TRBJ2-3; no clear D gene. With 7 bases removed from V and 6 bases from J, the gap between germline ends came to 8 bases. Germline assignment: CDR1 SQVTM and CDR2 ANQGSEA. The CDR3 contains 10 residues. DNA for the CDR3: TGCAGCGCCCGTTTTGATACGCAGTATTTT. Translated: CSARFDTQYF.

The chain carries TRBV11-2 and TRBJ1-2; D possibly corresponds to TRBD1 (5 bases). Germline V CDR1 and CDR2: SGHAT, FQNNGV. Trimming shortened V by 1 base and J by 7 bases, and 19 bases separated the two germline ends. The CDR3 loop spans 16 amino acids. CDR3 sequence reads: CASSLVQGGPWGGYTF. The CDR3, as DNA: TGTGCCAGCAGCTTAGTTCAGGGTGGTCCGTGGGGTGGCTACACCTTC.

This clone was picked up one time. This chain connects TRBV30 to TRBJ2-7; TRBD1 aligns across 11 bases. The germline V gene has CDR1 GTSNPN and CDR2 SVGIG (reference sequence). This CDR3 has 16 residues. V gave up 1 base and J gave up 2 bases; unmatched junction bases: 7. CDR3 sequence: CAWSGKDRGRTYEQYF. The CDR3 bases are TGTGCCTGGAGTGGGAAGGACAGGGGGCGCACCTACGAGCAGTACTTC.

The chain recombines TRBV11-1 with TRBJ2-1; the match to TRBD1 covers 11 bases. The CDR3 runs to 15 residues. J was trimmed by 8 bases and V by 3 bases; bases with no gene match: 6. Looked up from germline, CDR1 is SGHAT and CDR2 is FQDESV (reference sequence). As DNA, the CDR3 is TGTGCCAGCAGCTTGGGGACAGGGGGAGGCGATGAGCAGTTCTTC. Encoded protein: CASSLGTGGGDEQFF.

The CDR3 DNA reads TGTGCCACCAGTAATGGCCAGCGGGGCACGAACACCGGGGAGCTGTTTTTT. This codes for CATSNGQRGTNTGELFF. J is TRBJ2-2 and V is TRBV24-1, with 7 nucleotides matching TRBD2. Per the germline V gene, CDR1 is KGHDR and CDR2 is SFDVKD. This CDR3 is 17 amino acids long. Unmatched junction bases numbered 9, after V lost 6 bases and J lost 0 bases.

This chain uses TRBV7-8 with TRBJ2-3, with TRBD2 matching over 8 bases. V shed 6 bases and J 0 bases; nucleotides not matched to a gene: 8. Germline CDR1 and CDR2: SGHVS and FQNEAQ. The CDR3 has 16 residues. CDR3 in amino acids: CASRGGRGVSTDTQYF. As DNA, the CDR3 is TGTGCCAGCAGGGGGGGGCGGGGGGTAAGCACAGATACGCAGTATTTT.

V and J are TRBV19 and TRBJ1-1; weak D call: TRBD1 (5 bases). CDR1 is LNHDA and CDR2 is SQIVND in the germline V gene (reference sequence). Trimming removed 1 base at V and 4 bases at J, with 13 bases between. CDR3 size: 15 residues. The CDR3 DNA reads TGTGCCAGTAGTATAGTAGGCAGGGAAGGCACTGAAGCTTTCTTT. The encoded protein is CASSIVGREGTEAFF.

This chain links TRBV5-1 with TRBJ1-3; tentative D call: TRBD1 (6 bases). CDR3 length: 15 residues. With 4 bases removed from V and 0 bases from J, the gap between germline ends came to 11 bases. Germline CDR1 SGHRS, CDR2 YFSETQ. CDR3 in amino acids: CASSLDRTSGNTIYF. The CDR3 DNA reads TGCGCCAGCAGCCTCGACAGGACCTCTGGAAACACCATATATTTT.